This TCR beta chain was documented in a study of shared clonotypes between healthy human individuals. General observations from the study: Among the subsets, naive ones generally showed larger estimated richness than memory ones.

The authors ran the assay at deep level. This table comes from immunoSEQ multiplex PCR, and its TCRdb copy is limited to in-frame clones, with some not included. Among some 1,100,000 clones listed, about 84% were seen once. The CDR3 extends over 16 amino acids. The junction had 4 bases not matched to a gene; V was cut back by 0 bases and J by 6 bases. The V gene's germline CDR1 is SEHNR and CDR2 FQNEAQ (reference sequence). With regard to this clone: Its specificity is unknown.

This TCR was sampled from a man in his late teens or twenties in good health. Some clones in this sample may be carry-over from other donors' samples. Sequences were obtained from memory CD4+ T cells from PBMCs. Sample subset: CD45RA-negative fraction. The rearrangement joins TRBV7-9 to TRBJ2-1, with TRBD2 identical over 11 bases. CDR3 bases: TGTGCCAGCAGCTTAGCTAGCGGGAGGGCCCTCAATGAGCAGTTCTTC. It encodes CASSLASGRALNEQFF. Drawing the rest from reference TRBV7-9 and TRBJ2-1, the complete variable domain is DTGVSQNPRHKITKRGQNVTFRCDPISEHNRLYWYRQTLGQGPEFLTYFQNEAQLEKSRLLSDRFSAERPKGSFSTLEIQRTEQGDSAMYLCASSLASGRALNEQFFGPGTRLTVL.